This TCR beta chain was obtained from a study of cytomegalovirus exposure and HLA in healthy donors. The PCR was carried out with 60 Vbeta primers and 13 Jbeta primers. Sequencing used immunoSEQ multiplex PCR; TCRdb keeps in-frame clones, though not all of them. The top ten hold about 2.5% of the sample, which has 120,000 or so clones, 60% to 85% seen once. V lost 2 bases to trimming and J lost 3 bases, with 17 bases between them. CDR3 length: 16 residues. Germline-derived CDR1 and CDR2 are LGHNA and YSLEER. This chain links TRBV4-3 with TRBJ2-7; D possibly corresponds to TRBD2 (6 bases). The receptor comes from a woman in her thirties or forties in good health and CMV-seropositive. Sequenced sample: PBMCs. The CDR3 nucleotides read TGCGCCAGCAGCCAACAAGCCGGGACTTCGGTCTACGAGCAGTACTTC. This encodes CASSQQAGTSVYEQYF.